This TCR beta chain was identified during a study of blood T cell repertoires in COVID-19. The authors' processing: Amplification from reference gene primers served as the basis for estimated nucleated cell counts. Measured with immunoSEQ multiplex PCR; TCRdb has only the in-frame clones, and not every one. V and J calls and clone size follow that table, whereas D and trimming were derived from the DNA. The sample holds roughly 300,000 clones; about 85% are singletons and the top ten take 13%. In the case of this clone: Other nucleotide sequences in the sample specify the same CDR3.

Trimming removed 3 bases at V and 4 bases at J, with 6 bases between. Germline lookup yields CDR1 MDHEN and CDR2 SYDVKM. The CDR3 covers 13 residues. The source of this sequence is a human donor in a cohort sampled during active COVID-19. Sequencing was performed on peripheral blood. V and J are TRBV28 and TRBJ1-4, with D perhaps matching TRBD1 (5 bases). For the CDR3, the DNA is TGTGCCAGCAGTTTCGGGGGTAATGAAAAACTGTTTTTT. Translation: CASSFGGNEKLFF.